This TCR beta chain was recorded in a study of shared clonotypes between healthy human individuals. Study observations and caveats: What rarefaction showed was incomplete sorted-subset sequencing despite large depth.

A note on this clone: Its antigen is still unknown.

The germline V gene encodes CDR1 SNHLY and CDR2 FYNNEI. This CDR3 spans 14 amino acids. Trimming took 4 bases from V and 7 from J, leaving 16 bases between them. Sequencing used immunoSEQ multiplex PCR; TCRdb keeps in-frame clones, though not all of them. The sample holds 2.3 million or so clones, over 85% seen once. The sequenced sample was naive CD4+ T cells from PBMCs. Subset here: CD45RA+ positively selected. The chain recombines TRBV2 with TRBJ1-1; D might be TRBD1 (5 bases). This TCR came from a young man in good health. Some clones in this sample may be carry-over from other donors' samples. CDR3: CASSAYRPRDEAFF. The CDR3 bases are TGTGCCAGCAGTGCCTACAGGCCCAGGGATGAAGCTTTCTTT.